These T cell receptor beta chains were read from a single sample in a study of T cells after posttransplantation cyclophosphamide. TCRdb's copy holds only in-frame clones and misses some; the assay was immunoSEQ multiplex PCR. The sample consists of 15,000 to 20,000 clones, 80% to 90% of them appearing once. This material consisted of PBMCs, taken 441 days after allogeneic stem cell transplant with calcineurin inhibitor and methotrexate. The source is a male patient in his 30s who received an allogeneic stem cell transplant from an unrelated donor, was CMV-positive, and had acute and chronic GVHD. A subset of T cells may come from the graft donor. The CDR3 runs from the conserved cysteine through the conserved F or W. D genes are given only for firm matches. Rows may omit the clone size; those that give it use once, few, many or a size class.

CDR3 length	V gene	J gene	D gene	clone size	CDR3 DNA	CDR3 protein
16	TRBV11-2	TRBJ1-4	NA	NA	TGTGCCAGCAGCTTGTCCCCGGGAACTATTAATGAAAAACTGTTTTTT	CASSLSPGTINEKLFF
16	TRBV7-2	TRBJ1-2	NA	NA	TGTGCCAGCAGCCTGAGAACAGGGCCAACTGTCTATGGCTACACCTTC	CASSLRTGPTVYGYTF
12	TRBV6-6	TRBJ1-6	NA	NA	TGTGCCAGCAGTCGGGAGGATTCACCCCTCCACTTT	CASSREDSPLHF
19	TRBV4-3	TRBJ2-4	TRBD2	NA	TGCGCCAGCAGCCAAGAATGGAGAAGCGGGGGACTAGCCAAAAACATTCAGTACTTC	CASSQEWRSGGLAKNIQYF
11	TRBV7-9	TRBJ1-4	NA	NA	TGTGCCAGCAGCCTTAATGAAAAACTGTTTTTT	CASSLNEKLFF
14	TRBV9	TRBJ1-1	NA	NA	TGTGCCAGCAGCCCCCCGGGGGGCGGCACTGAAGCTTTCTTT	CASSPPGGGTEAFF
13	TRBV9	TRBJ1-2	TRBD1	NA	TGTGCCAGCAGCGTAGAGGGACAGTATGGCTACACCTTC	CASSVEGQYGYTF
13	TRBV2	TRBJ2-3	TRBD1	NA	TGTGCCAGTTGGGACAGGTCCTTAGATACGCAGTATTTT	CASWDRSLDTQYF
14	TRBV28	TRBJ1-3	NA	NA	TGTGCCAGCAGTTTCCAGGGGATCGTAAACACCATATATTTT	CASSFQGIVNTIYF
16	TRBV30	TRBJ2-7	TRBD1	NA	TGTGCCTGGAGTGTATGGTCCGGGACAGGGCTGTACGAGCAGTACTTC	CAWSVWSGTGLYEQYF
14	TRBV27	TRBJ1-2	NA	once	TGTGCCAGCAGTTTAAGCGACCGGTCGGGTGGCTACACCTTC	CASSLSDRSGGYTF
11	TRBV20-1	TRBJ2-1	NA	NA	TGCAGTGCTAGGGGCCCCGGAGAGCAGTTCTTC	CSARGPGEQFF
14	TRBV27	TRBJ2-2	NA	NA	TGTGCCAGCAGTCCGGGACTCTACACCGGGGAGCTGTTTTTT	CASSPGLYTGELFF
13	TRBV19	TRBJ2-2	TRBD1	few	TGTGCCAGTAGCGCCCAAGGGGGCTGGGAGCTGTTTTTT	CASSAQGGWELFF
12	TRBV28	TRBJ1-1	NA	once	TGTGCCAGCAGTTTCCCTTATACTGAAGCTTTCTTT	CASSFPYTEAFF
12	TRBV19	TRBJ2-7	TRBD2	NA	TGTGCCAGTGGAGCGGGAGGGTACGAGCAGTACTTC	CASGAGGYEQYF
14	TRBV30	TRBJ2-2	NA	NA	TGTGCCTGGAGAGGGCAGGGTGGTCCCGGGGAGCTGTTTTTT	CAWRGQGGPGELFF
17	TRBV5-6	TRBJ1-6	NA	once	TGTGCCAGCAGCCTTGGGACCGGGAGCTCCTATAATTCACCCCTCCACTTT	CASSLGTGSSYNSPLHF
16	TRBV7-9	TRBJ2-2	NA	NA	TGTGCCAGCAGCTTATCGCAAGGAACAAGGGGCGGGGAGCTGTTTTTT	CASSLSQGTRGGELFF
16	TRBV5-1	TRBJ2-1	TRBD2	NA	TGCGCCAGCAGCCCCCAACTAGCGGGAGTCAACAATGAGCAGTTCTTC	CASSPQLAGVNNEQFF
16	TRBV7-2	TRBJ1-1	TRBD1	NA	TGTGCCAGCAGCTTAGATTCTGCGACAGGGGTCTTTGAAGCTTTCTTT	CASSLDSATGVFEAFF
14	TRBV6-6	TRBJ2-3	NA	once	TGTGCCAGCAGTTGGACCGTTAGCACAGGTACGCAGTATTTT	CASSWTVSTGTQYF
11	TRBV30	TRBJ2-7	NA	NA	TGTGCCTGGAGTGTTGGAGGCGAGCAGTACTTC	CAWSVGGEQYF
10	TRBV5-1	TRBJ1-5	NA	NA	TGCGCCAGGGGCTATCAGCCCCAGCATTTT	CARGYQPQHF
15	TRBV6-5	TRBJ2-1	TRBD2	NA	TGTGCCAGCAGTTATGGTGCGGGGGGAGCCAATGAGCAGTTCTTC	CASSYGAGGANEQFF
12	TRBV7-2	TRBJ2-2	NA	NA	TGTGCCAGCAGCCCGGGTTCCGGGGAGCTGTTTTTT	CASSPGSGELFF
14	TRBV27	TRBJ1-2	TRBD1	NA	TGTGCCAGCAATAACGCAGGGGGGAACTATGGCTACACCTTC	CASNNAGGNYGYTF
17	TRBV11-2	TRBJ2-7	TRBD1	NA	TGTGCCAGCAGTCTAGGCTCAGGGGGTAAGGGCAGGAACGAGCAGTACTTC	CASSLGSGGKGRNEQYF
14	TRBV10-3	TRBJ1-5	TRBD1	NA	TGTGCCAGACCCTTGGACAGGCTGTGGCAGCCCCAGCATTTT	CARPLDRLWQPQHF
21	TRBV7-8	TRBJ2-2	TRBD2	NA	TGTGCCAGCAGCCCAACCCGGGGCCCTAGCGGGAGGCACTCGAACACCGGGGAGCTGTTTTTT	CASSPTRGPSGRHSNTGELFF
21	TRBV19	TRBJ2-2	TRBD2	NA	TGTGCCAGTAGTTCATGGACTAGCGGGAGGGTGGGATTCGCGAACACCGGGGAGCTGTTTTTT	CASSSWTSGRVGFANTGELFF
14	TRBV6-5	TRBJ2-7	NA	NA	TGTGCCAGCAGGAGGAACAGGGTGGCCTACGAGCAGTACTTC	CASRRNRVAYEQYF
15	TRBV7-9	TRBJ2-3	TRBD2	NA	TGTGCCAGCAGCTCTCTAGCGGGAGTGGCAGATACGCAGTATTTT	CASSSLAGVADTQYF
14	TRBV28	TRBJ1-2	TRBD1	NA	TGTGCCAGCAGTTTATACGGGACAGGCGATGGCTACACCTTC	CASSLYGTGDGYTF
12	TRBV30	TRBJ2-1	TRBD2	NA	TGTGCCTTGACTAGCGGGCAAAATGAGCAGTTCTTC	CALTSGQNEQFF
17	TRBV2	TRBJ1-5	TRBD1	NA	TGTGCCAGCAGGCCGGGGGGGACAGCAAATAAGGACCAGCCCCAGCATTTT	CASRPGGTANKDQPQHF
16	TRBV11-2	TRBJ2-1	NA	once	TGTGCCAGCAGCGACCCCGGGGGTAGCTCCTACAATGAGCAGTTCTTC	CASSDPGGSSYNEQFF
14	TRBV5-6	TRBJ2-1	NA	few	TGTGCCAGCAGCATGACCCCTAGCGACAATGAGCAGTTCTTC	CASSMTPSDNEQFF
13	TRBV19	TRBJ1-6	NA	NA	TGTGCCAGTAGTTCGGAGCGAAATTCACCCCTCCACTTT	CASSSERNSPLHF
18	TRBV19	TRBJ2-7	TRBD1	NA	TGTGCCAGTAGTAAGACAGGGGGAGAGAGTAGCATTCCCTACGAGCAGTACTTC	CASSKTGGESSIPYEQYF
13	TRBV19	TRBJ1-5	NA	NA	TGTGCCAGTAGGCCACAGGGAAATCAGCCCCAGCATTTT	CASRPQGNQPQHF
14	TRBV28	TRBJ1-2	NA	NA	TGTGCCAGCAGTCCCGAGTCTATTCCTTCGGGCTACACCTTC	CASSPESIPSGYTF
15	TRBV6-5	TRBJ1-2	TRBD1	NA	TGTGCCAGCAGTTACGCAAGACAGGGGAGTAATGGCTACACCTTC	CASSYARQGSNGYTF
14	TRBV28	TRBJ2-7	TRBD1	NA	TGTGCCAGCAGCTATGGACAGGGGCGCTACGAGCAGTACTTC	CASSYGQGRYEQYF
17	TRBV19	TRBJ1-1	NA	NA	TGTGCCAGTAATCCCCGATGGGGGGTCCGGGTAGACACTGAAGCTTTCTTT	CASNPRWGVRVDTEAFF
15	TRBV6-5	TRBJ1-2	TRBD1	NA	TGTGCCAGCAGTTACTCCCGAGGGGGCGCAGATGGCTACACCTTC	CASSYSRGGADGYTF
16	TRBV11-1	TRBJ2-3	TRBD2	NA	TGTGCCAGCAGCTTACTTCTAGCGGGAGGAACAGATACGCAGTATTTT	CASSLLLAGGTDTQYF
15	TRBV7-2	TRBJ1-1	NA	NA	TGTGCCAGCAGCTTAAGGGGGGGTGGGGGCACTGAAGCTTTCTTT	CASSLRGGGGTEAFF
15	TRBV5-4	TRBJ1-1	NA	NA	TGTGCCAGCAGCTTGGGGCAGGGGAAGAACACTGAAGCTTTCTTT	CASSLGQGKNTEAFF
13	TRBV4-3	TRBJ2-5	NA	NA	TGCGCCAGCAGCCAAATGGGGGGAAAGACCCAGTACTTC	CASSQMGGKTQYF
14	TRBV11-1	TRBJ2-5	NA	NA	TGTGCCAGCACCCAACGGAGGACGGGGGAGACCCAGTACTTC	CASTQRRTGETQYF
16	TRBV30	TRBJ1-2	TRBD1	NA	TGTGCCTGGGGAGTTACAGCAGGGGGCGAAAACTATGGCTACACCTTC	CAWGVTAGGENYGYTF
13	TRBV6-6	TRBJ2-7	NA	NA	TGTGCCAGCAGTGTCCCGGCCGGGTACGAGCAGTACTTC	CASSVPAGYEQYF
12	TRBV5-6	TRBJ2-2	NA	NA	TGTGCCAGCAGCCGGGAAACCGGGGAGCTGTTTTTT	CASSRETGELFF
12	TRBV2	TRBJ2-1	TRBD2	NA	TGTGCCAGCGGGGGGGATTACAATGAGCAGTTCTTC	CASGGDYNEQFF
15	TRBV5-1	TRBJ2-3	TRBD2	NA	TGCGCCAGCAGCCCTGGGCTAGCGGGCACAGATACGCAGTATTTT	CASSPGLAGTDTQYF
15	TRBV19	TRBJ2-3	TRBD1	NA	TGTGCCAGCACAGGGGGAGGTAGGAGTTCAGATACGCAGTATTTT	CASTGGGRSSDTQYF
15	TRBV28	TRBJ1-4	NA	NA	TGTGCCAGCAGTTTAAATGTAGCAGCCGATGAAAAACTGTTTTTT	CASSLNVAADEKLFF
13	TRBV2	TRBJ1-1	NA	few	TGTGCCAGGGCCGGACAGCTGAACACTGAAGCTTTCTTT	CARAGQLNTEAFF
15	TRBV5-8	TRBJ1-1	NA	NA	TGTGCCAGCAAGATCGCAGGGAGGAAGGAGACTGAAGCTTTCTTT	CASKIAGRKETEAFF